The source of this T cell receptor beta chain is a study of beta chain features in type 1 diabetes. Germline assignment: CDR1 MNHEY and CDR2 SMNVEV (reference sequence). There are 16 residues in the CDR3. V lost 5 bases and J lost 2, with 13 bases in between. Expressed TCRB transcripts were sequenced, since all the RNA that had been isolated was reverse transcribed. The assay was immunoSEQ multiplex PCR, and TCRdb's table has in-frame clones only and misses some. The repertoire includes some 200,000 clones, approximately 11% of them detected once, and 1% to 1.5% sits in the top ten. Regarding this clone: Its antigen is undetermined.

General study findings and limits: People with Type 1 diabetes carried modestly yet significantly shorter TCRB CDR3s in all four CD4+ subsets.

This receptor was taken from a man aged 18 to 30 in good health. The chain is built from TRBV27 and TRBJ2-6; D is possibly TRBD1 or TRBD2 (5 bases each). The sequencing input was central memory CD4+ T cells from blood. CDR3: CASSTPRGAGANVLTF. The CDR3 DNA sequence: TGTGCCAGCAGTACCCCCCGAGGGGCTGGGGCCAACGTCCTGACTTTC.